A single T cell receptor (beta chain) is shown here with its context. Its specificity is unknown. Time point described: week 23, last vaccination. What each vaccine dose contained was 300 ug of mutant IDH1 20-mer peptide, accompanied by topical imiquimod. This sample was taken from a study of a mutant IDH1 vaccine in newly diagnosed glioma. About the study: Vaccination followed radiotherapy alone by 4-6 weeks, or accompanied temozolomide cycles. Of treated patients, around 62% were men and roughly 38% women, averaging around 40 years. Findings and caveats of the study: Most patients, 93.3%, showed vaccine-induced immune responses.

The germline V gene has CDR1 LGHNA and CDR2 YNFKEQ. The ends lost 4 bases at V and 3 bases at J; junction bases unmatched: 9. The CDR3 totals 16 residues. Using immunoSEQ multiplex PCR, the repertoire was profiled, and TCRdb retains in-frame clones only, with some absent. The repertoire includes about 56,000 clones, around 87% of them detected once, and around 1.5% sits in the top ten. The sample consisted of PBMCs, taken from a glioma patient whose treatment included an IDH1 peptide vaccine. J is TRBJ1-3 and V is TRBV4-2; 7 positions agree with TRBD1. The receptor was isolated from a middle-aged man with glioma. The CDR3 region is CASSPPTGRLGNTIYF. DNA for the CDR3: TGTGCCAGCAGCCCGCCGACAGGGAGACTTGGAAACACCATATATTTT.